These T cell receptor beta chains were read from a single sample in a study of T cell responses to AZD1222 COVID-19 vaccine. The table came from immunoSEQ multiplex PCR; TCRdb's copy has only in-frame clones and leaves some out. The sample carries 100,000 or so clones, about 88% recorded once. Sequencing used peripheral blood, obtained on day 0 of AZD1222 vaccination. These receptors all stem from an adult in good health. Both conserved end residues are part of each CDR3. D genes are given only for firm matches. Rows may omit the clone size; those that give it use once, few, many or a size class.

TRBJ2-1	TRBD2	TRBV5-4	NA	TGTGCCAGCAGCTCCTATACTAGACTAGCAGCCTACAATGAGCAGTTCTTC	CASSSYTRLAAYNEQFF
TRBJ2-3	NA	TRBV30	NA	TGTGCCTGGAGTGTATTTTTAGAACGGGCCGCAGATACGCAGTATTTT	CAWSVFLERAADTQYF
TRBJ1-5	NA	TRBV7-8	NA	TGTGCCAGCAGCCTGGGGGGACTTTTTAGCAATCAGCCCCAGCATTTT	CASSLGGLFSNQPQHF
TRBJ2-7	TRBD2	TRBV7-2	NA	TGTGCCAGCAGCTCCCACAGACTAGCGGAATACGAGCAGTACTTC	CASSSHRLAEYEQYF
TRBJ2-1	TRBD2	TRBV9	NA	TGTGCCAGCAGCCCCCAAGGACTAGGTCCGGGTAATGAGCAGTTCTTC	CASSPQGLGPGNEQFF
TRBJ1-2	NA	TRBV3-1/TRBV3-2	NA	TGTGCCAGCAGCCAAACCAGGGCTGGCTATGGCTACACCTTC	CASSQTRAGYGYTF
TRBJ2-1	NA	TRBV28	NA	TGTGCCAGCAGCCCATCGCTCCCACCCAATGAGCAGTTCTTC	CASSPSLPPNEQFF
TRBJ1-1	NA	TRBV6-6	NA	TGTGCCAGCAGTGACGGGCTAATGCGCACTGAAGCTTTCTTT	CASSDGLMRTEAFF
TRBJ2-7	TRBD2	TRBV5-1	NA	TGCGCCAGCAGCTCCGGGACTAGCGGGATCAGCCAGTACTTC	CASSSGTSGISQYF
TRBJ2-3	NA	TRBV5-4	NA	TGTGCCAGCAGCTTTCGGACAGATACGCAGTATTTT	CASSFRTDTQYF
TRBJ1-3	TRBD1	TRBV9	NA	TGTGCCAGCAGCGACTCCGGGACAGGGAAAGGAAACACCATATATTTT	CASSDSGTGKGNTIYF
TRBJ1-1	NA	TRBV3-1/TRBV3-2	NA	TGTGCCAGCAGCCCTTCTAACACTGAAGCTTTCTTT	CASSPSNTEAFF
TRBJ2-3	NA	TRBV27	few	TGTGCCAGCAGTTCACCAATCAGGAGTTCAGCAGATACGCAGTATTTT	CASSSPIRSSADTQYF